A selection of T cell receptor beta chains follows, all from one sample in a study of blood T cells in healthy people across ages. TCRdb re-analysed the 5' RACE reads in MiXCR, keeping a single row per CDR3 protein. Here the sample spans more than 500,000 distinct CDR3 sequences, roughly a quarter being singletons. Sample: blood. These receptors were obtained from a woman in her 70s in good health. The CDR3 runs from the conserved cysteine through the conserved F or W. D genes are given only for firm matches. A clone size is listed for some rows: how often the clone was seen (once, few, many), or a class if it is expanded.

13 | - | TRBJ2-3 | TRBV7-2 | - | TGTGCCAGCAGCTTATCCCCGACAGATACGCAGTATTTT | CASSLSPTDTQYF
12 | - | TRBJ2-3 | TRBV29-1 | - | TGCAGCGTTTCGGACTCCACAGATACGCAGTATTTT | CSVSDSTDTQYF
12 | TRBD2 | TRBJ2-7 | TRBV29-1 | few | TGCAGCGGGACTAGCGGGGGTCACGAGCAGTACTTC | CSGTSGGHEQYF
15 | - | TRBJ1-1 | TRBV5-4 | - | TGTGCCAGCAGCTCCAACGGAGGTCGCCCCACTGAAGCCTTCTTT | CASSSNGGRPTEAFF
12 | - | TRBJ1-2 | TRBV7-2 | few | TGTGCCAGCAGCGGACGGGGGCAGGGCTACACCTTC | CASSGRGQGYTF
16 | TRBD2 | TRBJ2-1 | TRBV4-3 | - | TGCGCCAGCACCGGGGGTAGCGGGGGTAAATACAATGAGCAGTTCTTC | CASTGGSGGKYNEQFF
16 | - | TRBJ1-6 | TRBV4-3 | - | TGCGCCAGCAGCCAAGATCGGGCAGGGCTCAATTCACCCCTCCACTTT | CASSQDRAGLNSPLHF
14 | - | TRBJ2-3 | TRBV19 | - | TGTGCCAGTAGTCCCTCCTCGGGGCCCGGTACGCAGTATTTT | CASSPSSGPGTQYF
13 | TRBD2 | TRBJ2-1 | TRBV20-1 | few | TGCAGTGCCGGGGGGGCAGGGCGGAATGAGCAGTTCTTC | CSAGGAGRNEQFF
13 | - | TRBJ2-1 | TRBV2 | few | TGTGCCAGCCTGCGAGGGGGGAACAATGAGCAGTTCTTC | CASLRGGNNEQFF
15 | - | TRBJ1-6 | TRBV5-1 | few | TGCGCCAGCAGCCGGATCGCCGGGAGGAATTCACCCCTCCACTTT | CASSRIAGRNSPLHF
15 | TRBD1 | TRBJ1-4 | TRBV12-3/TRBV12-4 | few | TGTGCCAGCAGTTTAGGGGACAGGGTTGGTGAAAAACTGTTTTTT | CASSLGDRVGEKLFF
14 | - | TRBJ1-5 | TRBV7-2 | - | TGTGCCAGCAGCTTAGATAGGGCCAGCCAGCCCCAGCATTTT | CASSLDRASQPQHF
15 | - | TRBJ2-7 | TRBV4-2 | - | TGTGCCAGCAGCCAAGCAGGGGAAGGGGTCTACGAGCAGTACTTC | CASSQAGEGVYEQYF
15 | TRBD2 | TRBJ2-1 | TRBV18 | few | TGTGCCAGCTCACCGTTGGGAGGGTCGGTGAGTGAGCAGTTCTTC | CASSPLGGSVSEQFF
15 | TRBD1 | TRBJ1-2 | TRBV12-3/TRBV12-4 | - | TGTGCCAGCAGTTCGCGACAGGGTGCAAGCTATGGCTACACCTTC | CASSSRQGASYGYTF
16 | - | TRBJ2-4 | TRBV18 | - | TGTGCCAGCTCCTCCCAGGCCGGAGTAGCCAAAAACATTCAGTACTTC | CASSSQAGVAKNIQYF
16 | - | TRBJ2-1 | TRBV5-1 | few | TGCGCCAGCAGCAGGAGGGGGGAGAGCTCCTACAATGAGCAGTTCTTC | CASSRRGESSYNEQFF
14 | - | TRBJ1-1 | TRBV4-3 | few | TGCGCCAGCAGTCACCATGAAGGCGACACTGAAGCTTTCTTT | CASSHHEGDTEAFF
14 | TRBD1 | TRBJ1-2 | TRBV12-3/TRBV12-4 | many | TGTGCCAGCAGTGAAGGACAGGGGATCTATGGCTACACCTTC | CASSEGQGIYGYTF
13 | - | TRBJ2-3 | TRBV29-1 | - | TGCAGCGTTGAAGAGGGCCACACAGATACGCAGTATTTT | CSVEEGHTDTQYF
15 | TRBD2 | TRBJ2-3 | TRBV20-1 | - | TGCAGTGCTAGAGGTGCTAGCGGGGGCACAGATACGCAGTATTTT | CSARGASGGTDTQYF
17 | - | TRBJ2-7 | TRBV5-1 | few | TGCGCCAGCAGCTCGCGGGGTGAGAACATTCCTTCCTACGAGCAGTACTTC | CASSSRGENIPSYEQYF
12 | TRBD2 | TRBJ2-5 | TRBV20-1 | - | TGCAGTGCCGCTAGCGGGGTCTACGAGCGGTACTTC | CSAASGVYERYF
14 | TRBD1 | TRBJ1-5 | TRBV5-5 | - | TGTGCCAGCGGCAGGGACAGCCCTCCAGGGCCCCAGCATTTT | CASGRDSPPGPQHF
15 | - | TRBJ2-2 | TRBV3-1 | - | TGTGCCAGCAGTCAATCCGGGGGAAACACCGGGGAGCTGTTTTTT | CASSQSGGNTGELFF
14 | TRBD1 | TRBJ2-5 | TRBV25-1 | - | TGTGCCAGCAGCGGGACAGTGGTCCAAGAGACCCAGTACTTC | CASSGTVVQETQYF
15 | - | TRBJ2-1 | TRBV20-1 | few | TGCAGTGCTAGAGTGTTGGGGCGGGATAACAATGAGCAGTTCTTC | CSARVLGRDNNEQFF
13 | - | TRBJ2-7 | TRBV5-6 | many | TGTGCCAGCAGCTTGGGTAGGGGGAACGAGCAGTACTTC | CASSLGRGNEQYF
11 | - | TRBJ2-7 | TRBV20-1 | - | TGCAGTGCTAAGAGTGTGGACGAGCAGTACTTC | CSAKSVDEQYF
14 | TRBD1 | TRBJ1-6 | TRBV25-1 | - | TGTGCCAGCTCGAAGGACAGGGGATGGTCACCCCTCCACTTT | CASSKDRGWSPLHF
16 | - | TRBJ1-1 | TRBV5-1 | - | TGCGCCAGCAGCTTGGCCGGGCAGGGAATGAACACTGAAGCTTTCTTT | CASSLAGQGMNTEAFF
14 | - | TRBJ2-5 | TRBV19 | - | TGTGCCAGTAGTATAGGAGGTAGCGTAGAGACCCAGTACTTC | CASSIGGSVETQYF
15 | TRBD1 | TRBJ1-3 | TRBV5-4 | - | TGTGCCAGCAGCACACAGGGGCTGGAAGGAAACACCATATATTTT | CASSTQGLEGNTIYF
19 | - | TRBJ2-1 | TRBV19 | - | TGTGCCAGTAGTCTAAGCTTGAGTCATTGGCAGCCTAGTAACAATGAGCAGTTCTTC | CASSLSLSHWQPSNNEQFF
14 | - | TRBJ2-7 | TRBV7-2 | - | TGTGCCAGCAGCTTCGACGGGCCAAGCTACGAGCAGTACTTC | CASSFDGPSYEQYF
11 | - | TRBJ1-4 | TRBV10-3 | - | TGTGCCATCAGTGAAGCCGGAAAACTGTTTTTT | CAISEAGKLFF
11 | - | TRBJ1-2 | TRBV9 | - | TGTGCCAGCAGCGGCGGGAGCGGCTACACCTTC | CASSGGSGYTF
12 | - | TRBJ1-3 | TRBV10-3 | few | TGTGCCATCTACAGCTCTGGAAACACCATATATTTT | CAIYSSGNTIYF
15 | TRBD2 | TRBJ2-5 | TRBV20-1 | few | TGCAGTGCTAGAGACATAGCGGGGTCGAAGGAGACCCAGTACTTC | CSARDIAGSKETQYF
14 | - | TRBJ1-2 | TRBV4-3 | few | TGCGCCAGCAGCCGGGTGGACGGTCGTGGCGGCTACACCTTC | CASSRVDGRGGYTF
16 | TRBD2 | TRBJ2-3 | TRBV7-2 | many | TGTGCCAGCAGCTTAGGAGGCGGGGGGAAGACAGATACGCAGTATTTT | CASSLGGGGKTDTQYF
17 | TRBD1 | TRBJ2-1 | TRBV5-1 | few | TGCGCCAGCAGCTCAGGGACAGCGACAACTAATACGAATGAACAGTTCTTC | CASSSGTATTNTNEQFF
15 | - | TRBJ1-4 | TRBV5-1 | - | TGCGCCAGCAGCTTATTAGGGGCAACTAATGAAAAACTGTTTTTT | CASSLLGATNEKLFF
14 | - | TRBJ2-5 | TRBV5-4 | few | TGTGCCAGCAGCTGGGACCACGGGGGAGAGACCCAGTACTTC | CASSWDHGGETQYF
13 | TRBD1 | TRBJ1-2 | TRBV6-5 | - | TGTGCCAGCAGTGGCGGACAGGGAGTAGGCTACACCTTC | CASSGGQGVGYTF
15 | TRBD2 | TRBJ2-1 | TRBV20-1 | - | TGCAGTGCCGTCCCAGGCGGGGGGATCTACAATGAGCAGTTCTTC | CSAVPGGGIYNEQFF
12 | TRBD1 | TRBJ2-1 | TRBV3-1 | few | TGTGCCAGCAGCTACACAGGGGTTGAGCAGTTCTTC | CASSYTGVEQFF
14 | - | TRBJ2-5 | TRBV20-1 | few | TGCAGTGCCCCGGAGGGAGAAGGCCAAGAGACCCAGTACTTC | CSAPEGEGQETQYF
14 | - | TRBJ2-7 | TRBV7-8 | few | TGTGCCAGCAGCTTAGGTACGATGTCCTACGAGCAGTACTTC | CASSLGTMSYEQYF
18 | - | TRBJ1-2 | TRBV4-3 | few | TGCGCCAGCAGCCAAGACTCCTCCGTTAGGACTACTAACTATGGCTACACCTTC | CASSQDSSVRTTNYGYTF
14 | TRBD1 | TRBJ1-4 | TRBV25-1 | few | TGTGCCAGCGCCGTGCAGGGGGCTAGTGAAAAACTGTTTTTT | CASAVQGASEKLFF
14 | - | TRBJ2-3 | TRBV5-1 | few | TGCGCCAGCAGCTTTCAGGACCTCGTCGATACGCAGTATTTT | CASSFQDLVDTQYF
14 | - | TRBJ1-2 | TRBV28 | - | TGTGCCAGCAGGCAGGAGGCTGGGGGGATTGGCTACACCTTC | CASRQEAGGIGYTF